These 2 T cell receptor beta chains originate from one sample sequenced in a study of breast tumors, draining lymph nodes, adjacent tissues. MiXCR, applied by TCRdb to the multiplex PCR reads, yields one record per CDR3 protein. The sample includes about 230,000 distinct CDR3 sequences, about 34% of them seen just once. Breast cancer patients provided tissue from their axillary draining lymph nodes. The source material was axillary lymph node tissue. These receptors were obtained from a female donor with breast cancer. Some clones in this sample may be carry-over from other donors' samples.

This clonotype has at least ten counts. V and J are TRBV6-2 or TRBV6-3 and TRBJ1-2; 8 nucleotides match TRBD1. The J segment lost 4 bases and the V segment lost 5 bases, leaving 15 bases of the junction unmatched. Germline V CDR1 and CDR2: MNHEY, SVGEGT. The CDR3 is made up of 17 amino acids. CDR3 in DNA: TGTGCCAGCAGTCCCGACCCGCCGCCGGGACAGGCCTATGGCTACACCTTC. Translated, it gives CASSPDPPPGQAYGYTF.

This clonotype was found many times. The chain combines TRBV2 with TRBJ2-4; 8 bases agree with TRBD1. The CDR3 covers 15 residues. Germline values: CDR1 SNHLY, CDR2 FYNNEI. Germline trimming cut 11 bases from V and 9 bases from J; bases unmatched to any gene: 18. CDR3 amino acids: CAAGGQGAKGSIQYF. In nucleotides, the CDR3 is TGTGCCGCCGGAGGGCAGGGGGCGAAAGGAAGCATTCAGTACTTC.